A selection of T cell receptor beta chains follows, all from one sample in a study of blood T cell repertoires in COVID-19. The data were produced by immunoSEQ multiplex PCR, yet TCRdb's version contains in-frame clones alone and is incomplete. Here the sample spans about 140,000 clones, around 84% being singletons. Sequencing was carried out using peripheral blood. The receptors shown here come from a human donor with acute or convalescent COVID-19. The donor label of this sample is uncertain. Each CDR3 is given with its conserved first and last residue. A D gene is named only where the DNA matches it firmly. Some rows mark clone size as missing; the rest say once, few, many or name a class of expanded clone.

v_call,cdr3_length,j_call,clone_size,d_call,cdr3_aa,cdr3_nt
TRBV11-2,14,TRBJ2-1,-,TRBD2,CASSLSGGADEQFF,TGTGCCAGCAGCTTATCCGGGGGGGCGGATGAGCAGTTCTTC
TRBV25-1,12,TRBJ2-7,-,-,CASSAQGYEQYF,TGTGCCAGCAGTGCGCAGGGCTACGAGCAGTACTTC
TRBV14,16,TRBJ2-1,-,-,CASSQVGGYSYNEQFF,TGTGCCAGCAGCCAAGTAGGCGGTTACTCCTACAATGAGCAGTTCTTC
TRBV9,15,TRBJ2-1,-,TRBD2,CASRPTSGEYNEQFF,TGTGCCAGCAGGCCCACTAGCGGGGAATACAATGAGCAGTTCTTC
TRBV14,13,TRBJ1-2,-,-,CASSQIQGYGYTF,TGTGCCAGCAGCCAAATACAGGGTTACGGCTACACCTTC
TRBV7-9,16,TRBJ1-2,-,-,CASSLATTQNNYGYTF,TGTGCCAGCAGCTTAGCGACTACACAGAATAACTATGGCTACACCTTC
TRBV7-9,13,TRBJ1-6,-,-,CASSLGGGQPLHF,TGTGCCAGCAGCTTAGGGGGGGGCCAACCCCTCCACTTT
TRBV6-5,16,TRBJ2-3,once,TRBD2,CASSYLGPSGSNTQYF,TGTGCCAGCAGTTACCTTGGGCCTAGCGGGAGCAATACGCAGTATTTT
TRBV15,16,TRBJ2-5,-,TRBD1,CATSRDQGDVAETQYF,TGTGCCACCAGCAGAGATCAGGGGGATGTTGCAGAGACCCAGTACTTC
TRBV19,15,TRBJ2-3,-,TRBD1,CASSTQGQRTDTQYF,TGTGCCAGTAGTACACAGGGACAGCGCACAGATACGCAGTATTTT
TRBV19,19,TRBJ2-2,few,TRBD2,CASSIDLLLAGGPTGELFF,TGTGCCAGTAGTATAGATCTCCTACTAGCGGGAGGGCCCACCGGGGAGCTGTTTTTT
TRBV13,15,TRBJ1-6,few,-,CASSPPGKPNSPLHF,TGTGCCAGCAGCCCGCCCGGGAAACCCAATTCACCCCTCCACTTT
TRBV6-5,13,TRBJ2-7,-,-,CASRPGGDNEQYF,TGTGCCAGCAGGCCCGGGGGTGATAACGAGCAGTACTTC
TRBV9,13,TRBJ1-6,once,-,CASSGWANSPLHF,TGTGCCAGCAGCGGATGGGCTAATTCACCCCTCCACTTT
TRBV20-1,12,TRBJ1-5,-,-,CSASGSGWPQHF,TGCAGTGCTAGTGGCTCAGGGTGGCCCCAGCATTTT
TRBV29-1,13,TRBJ1-1,-,-,CSVGSQGGTEAFF,TGCAGCGTTGGATCACAGGGTGGCACTGAAGCTTTCTTT
TRBV28,16,TRBJ2-3,-,TRBD1,CASSTRTGRRVDTQYF,TGTGCCAGCAGTACCCGGACAGGGCGCAGGGTAGATACGCAGTATTTT
TRBV6-1,14,TRBJ2-3,few,-,CASSEPGGTDTQYF,TGTGCCAGCAGTGAACCGGGGGGCACAGATACGCAGTATTTT
TRBV3-1/TRBV3-2,15,TRBJ2-1,-,TRBD2,CASSMSSGSYNEQFF,TGTGCCAGCAGTATGTCTAGCGGCTCCTACAATGAGCAGTTCTTC
TRBV6-5,16,TRBJ1-1,-,-,CASSYFGGRVNTEAFF,TGTGCCAGCAGTTATTTCGGGGGTCGGGTGAACACTGAAGCTTTCTTT
TRBV9,15,TRBJ2-5,once,TRBD2,CASSVAGGLEETQYF,TGTGCCAGCAGCGTAGCGGGGGGGCTGGAAGAGACCCAGTACTTC
TRBV2,15,TRBJ2-3,few,-,CASSNQGSSTDTQYF,TGTGCCAGCAGTAACCAGGGGTCTAGCACAGATACGCAGTATTTT
TRBV19,12,TRBJ1-2,-,-,CASTIADSGYTF,TGTGCCAGTACCATCGCTGATAGTGGCTACACCTTC
TRBV5-1,16,TRBJ2-1,-,TRBD1,CASSSGGFSSYNEQFF,TGCGCCAGCAGCTCAGGGGGCTTTTCTTCCTACAATGAGCAGTTCTTC
TRBV6-5,13,TRBJ2-1,-,-,CASSYSLVAGYFF,TGTGCCAGCAGTTACTCCTTGGTAGCCGGATACTTCTTC
TRBV29-1,13,TRBJ1-2,-,-,CSDLSQGSRGYTF,TGCAGCGATCTATCACAGGGAAGCAGGGGCTACACCTTC
TRBV10-3,11,TRBJ2-7,-,-,CAIGDNYEQYF,TGTGCCATCGGGGACAACTACGAGCAGTACTTC
TRBV18,15,TRBJ1-5,-,TRBD1,CASSLSGQVNQPQHF,TGTGCCAGCTCCCTGTCGGGACAGGTAAATCAGCCCCAGCATTTT
TRBV7-9,15,TRBJ1-5,few,TRBD1,CASSSTDRGNQPQHF,TGTGCCAGCAGCTCTACGGACAGGGGCAATCAGCCCCAGCATTTT
TRBV10-3,14,TRBJ2-3,-,TRBD1,CAIRLGTVTDTQYF,TGTGCCATCAGATTAGGGACAGTCACAGATACGCAGTATTTT
TRBV27,12,TRBJ2-7,-,-,CASSITGYEQYF,TGTGCCAGCAGTATAACAGGCTACGAGCAGTACTTC
TRBV9,16,TRBJ2-3,-,-,CASSVGIEASTDTQYF,TGTGCCAGCAGCGTTGGAATAGAGGCTAGCACAGATACGCAGTATTTT
TRBV29-1,12,TRBJ1-1,-,TRBD1,CSADREDPEAFF,TGCAGCGCCGACAGGGAAGACCCTGAAGCTTTCTTT
TRBV6-1,15,TRBJ2-1,-,-,CASSEAGKVLGEQFF,TGTGCCAGCAGTGAAGCTGGAAAGGTCCTAGGTGAGCAGTTCTTC
TRBV19,17,TRBJ1-4,-,-,CASSTGRNRETNEKLFF,TGTGCCAGTAGTACCGGGCGCAACAGGGAAACTAATGAAAAACTGTTTTTT
TRBV5-6,14,TRBJ2-2,-,-,CASSLGDKTGELFF,TGTGCCAGCAGCTTGGGGGACAAAACCGGGGAGCTGTTTTTT
TRBV10-3,14,TRBJ1-5,-,TRBD1,CAISGTGGDQPQHF,TGTGCCATCAGTGGGACAGGGGGCGATCAGCCCCAGCATTTT
TRBV5-6,17,TRBJ2-7,-,TRBD1,CASTIRGQGNILRAQYF,TGTGCCAGCACTATTCGTGGACAGGGGAACATCCTACGCGCGCAGTACTTC
TRBV6-5,14,TRBJ2-7,-,-,CASSSELGAAEQYF,TGTGCCAGCAGTTCCGAACTGGGGGCGGCCGAGCAGTACTTC
TRBV11-3,13,TRBJ2-7,-,-,CASSLRGENEQYF,TGTGCCAGCAGCCTACGCGGGGAAAACGAGCAGTACTTC
TRBV5-4,15,TRBJ2-1,-,TRBD2,CASSLLAGVWNEQFF,TGTGCCAGCAGCTTGTTAGCGGGAGTTTGGAATGAGCAGTTCTTC
TRBV6-2/TRBV6-3,16,TRBJ2-1,-,-,CASSPQAGLGSDEQFF,TGTGCCAGCAGTCCCCAGGCGGGGTTAGGTTCTGATGAGCAGTTCTTC
TRBV6-2/TRBV6-3,11,TRBJ2-1,once,-,CASSPNNEQFF,TGTGCCAGCAGTCCCAACAATGAGCAGTTCTTC
TRBV6-4,15,TRBJ2-5,-,TRBD1,CASSDGQGAGETQYF,TGTGCCAGCAGTGACGGACAGGGGGCTGGAGAGACCCAGTACTTC
TRBV30,13,TRBJ2-5,-,-,CAWSVRAGETQYF,TGTGCCTGGAGTGTCCGGGCGGGGGAGACCCAGTACTTC
TRBV7-9,14,TRBJ1-5,-,TRBD1,CASSSDREFGPQHF,TGTGCCAGCAGCTCAGACAGGGAATTTGGACCCCAGCATTTT
TRBV5-6,16,TRBJ1-6,-,TRBD1,CASSYDRGSYNSPLHF,TGTGCCAGCAGCTACGACAGGGGCTCCTATAATTCACCCCTCCACTTT
TRBV2,12,TRBJ1-2,-,TRBD1,CASSGQGYGYTF,TGTGCCAGCAGTGGACAGGGCTATGGCTACACCTTC
TRBV4-2,14,TRBJ1-2,-,-,CASSQDRGEGGYTF,TGTGCCAGCAGCCAAGATCGGGGGGAGGGTGGCTACACCTTC
TRBV15,14,TRBJ1-1,-,TRBD1,CATRRGLPDTEAFF,TGTGCCACCAGAAGGGGGCTCCCGGACACTGAAGCTTTCTTT